This T cell receptor beta chain stems from a study of beta chain features in type 1 diabetes. Every bit of the isolated RNA underwent reverse transcription, so sequencing read expressed TCRB transcripts. The repertoire was sequenced with immunoSEQ multiplex PCR; TCRdb's copy has only in-frame clones and lacks some. The sample lists 680,000 or so clones; roughly 13% were seen once. The CDR3 is 14 residues long. Germline V gene sequence: CDR1 SGDLS, CDR2 YYNGEE. V lost 0 bases to trimming and J lost 5 bases; unmatched junction nucleotides: 4. Study conclusions and caveats: A moderate, significant TCRB CDR3 shortening appeared in type 1 diabetes across four CD4+ subsets. Unsettled here was the matter of whether HLA type influences TCRB rearrangement.

With respect to this clone: Its specificity is not known. The sample holds other DNA sequences that translate to the same CDR3.

The sequencing input was naive CD4+ T cells from blood. This TCR was sampled from a young man with type 1 diabetes. This chain uses TRBV9 with TRBJ2-5, with 7 bases aligning to TRBD2. The CDR3 DNA reads as TGTGCCAGCAGCGTAGAAGGACTAGGGGAGACCCAGTACTTC. Translating gives CASSVEGLGETQYF.